Listed below are T cell receptor beta chains from one sample, sequenced in a study of identical twins. MiXCR, applied by TCRdb to the 5' RACE reads, yields one record per CDR3 protein. The table shows hundreds of thousands of distinct CDR3 sequences, with approximately 9% occurring only once. Sequenced material: memory (CD45RO+) T cells sorted from blood. These receptors originate from a woman aged 18-29 years in good health. Each CDR3 is given with its conserved first and last residue. Fields, in order: J gene, V gene, D gene, clone size, CDR3 protein, CDR3 DNA. A D gene is named only where the DNA matches it firmly. The size of a clone is reported for some rows only, either as once, few or many, or as a class for expanded clones.

TRBJ2-4 TRBV7-8 NA NA CASSLIRERAKNIQYF TGTGCCAGCAGCTTAATTCGGGAAAGAGCCAAAAACATTCAGTACTTC
TRBJ1-2 TRBV20-1 NA few CSAIPGRGNYGYTF TGCAGTGCTATACCGGGACGGGGAAACTATGGCTACACCTTC
TRBJ2-1 TRBV7-2 TRBD2 NA CASSLFREAGNEQFF TGTGCCAGCAGCTTATTCCGGGAGGCGGGAAATGAGCAGTTCTTC
TRBJ2-1 TRBV20-1 NA NA CSAIRLRSSYNEQFF TGCAGTGCTATTCGACTAAGGAGCTCCTACAATGAGCAGTTCTTC
TRBJ2-1 TRBV27 NA few CASSHTGYNEQFF TGTGCCAGCAGCCATACAGGGTACAATGAGCAGTTCTTC
TRBJ2-7 TRBV12-3/TRBV12-4 TRBD1 few CASSLGTGQGIHEQYF TGTGCCAGCAGTTTAGGTACGGGACAGGGGATCCACGAGCAGTACTTC
TRBJ2-5 TRBV7-3 NA once CASSLNPGETQYF TGTGCCAGCAGCTTAAACCCCGGGGAGACCCAGTACTTC
TRBJ1-3 TRBV5-6 NA NA CASSFRNTIYF TGTGCCAGCAGCTTTAGGAACACCATATATTTT
TRBJ1-1 TRBV3-1 NA few CASSVGIEAFF TGTGCCAGCTCGGTGGGGATTGAAGCTTTCTTT
TRBJ2-5 TRBV11-2 NA few CASTPRAARYQETQYF TGTGCCAGCACCCCGCGGGCAGCGCGGTACCAAGAGACCCAGTACTTC
TRBJ2-6 TRBV6-1 NA few CASSELSSGLSGANVLTF TGTGCCAGCAGTGAACTGAGCAGTGGGCTCTCTGGGGCCAACGTCCTGACTTTC
TRBJ1-5 TRBV12-3/TRBV12-4 NA many CASSPLPGPQPQHF TGTGCCAGCAGTCCCCTCCCGGGACCTCAGCCCCAGCATTTT
TRBJ2-7 TRBV18 TRBD1 NA CASSPRQGEQYF TGTGCCAGCTCACCACGACAGGGCGAGCAGTACTTC
TRBJ2-1 TRBV20-1 NA NA CSAGALANEQFF TGCAGTGCTGGGGCTCTAGCGAATGAGCAGTTCTTC
TRBJ2-5 TRBV5-1 TRBD2 few CASSSGTTKETQYF TGCGCCAGCAGCTCCGGGACTACAAAAGAGACCCAGTACTTC
TRBJ2-2 TRBV10-3 TRBD2 many CAIRPSGTDGELFF TGTGCCATCAGGCCTAGCGGGACAGACGGGGAGCTGTTTTTT
TRBJ1-3 TRBV25-1 NA NA CASSRVSGNTIYF TGTGCCAGCAGTCGAGTATCAGGAAACACCATATATTTT
TRBJ2-3 TRBV9 NA few CASSVGSTDTQYF TGTGCCAGCAGCGTAGGGTCGACAGATACGCAGTATTTT
TRBJ1-4 TRBV7-2 NA many CASSFWSANEKLFF TGTGCCAGCAGCTTCTGGAGCGCCAATGAAAAACTGTTTTTT
TRBJ2-1 TRBV19 NA NA CASSMFRGDFIDEQFF TGTGCCAGTAGTATGTTCAGGGGAGATTTTATCGATGAGCAGTTCTTC
TRBJ2-3 TRBV7-2 TRBD2 many CASSLAGRTDTQYF TGTGCCAGCAGTTTAGCGGGGAGGACAGATACGCAGTATTTT